This T cell receptor beta chain was retrieved from a study of shared clonotypes between healthy human individuals (dated by TCRdb to about 2020). As for the study more broadly: The cohort included three men and a couple of women between 18 and 49 years of age. Blood TCR repertoires of a handful of healthy adults were deeply sequenced to estimate repertoire size and the extent of clonotype sharing between individuals. Libraries were prepared and TCR repertoires were sequenced by different laboratories using diverse techniques, in order to increase sequencing depth and limit assay-specific biases. Leukapheresis yielded between about 0.85 and 10 billion PBMCs per donor. Study-wide findings and limitations: The genetic and exposure-history diversity represented was limited by the small number of donors. Based on pairwise subsampling, the degree of clonotype sharing among donors was expected to be affected by sequencing depth. Sampling was limited to blood, and TCR repertoires in tissue likely differ from TCR repertoires in blood.

Details on this clone: Its antigen has not been determined. It has no much larger one-base neighbor in the sample; base qualities were not kept.

The donors were healthy, HIV-negative adults with no recently reported acute infections or vaccinations. Only Caucasian adults living in Nashville, Tennessee, USA were represented among the donors. For unsorted samples, about 90 million PBMCs were counted and genomic DNA was extracted with the QIAamp DNA Blood Mini kit. Blood was obtained by leukapheresis, after which PBMCs were separated by Ficoll-Histopaque density gradient centrifugation and cryopreserved in liquid nitrogen vapor phase. CDR1 DFQATT and CDR2 SNEGSKA are derived from the germline V gene (reference sequence). V drops 1 base and J drops 10 bases, leaving 8 bases in between. From the cysteine through the phenylalanine, the CDR3 covers 11 amino acids. Solely the CDR3 DNA is kept, with 33 bases framed from the first base. TCR CDR3 regions were amplified from genomic DNA by multiplex PCR using the deep immunoSEQ assay. Extracted genomic DNA from each cell subset was spread evenly across all wells of several immunoSEQ 96-well plates, with each plate serving as a replicate. For unsorted PBMC, each replicate PCR was loaded with around 300 ng genomic DNA, equivalent to roughly 33,000 T cell genomes. Ten immunoSEQ deep assay plates were used to sequence unsorted PBMC genomic DNA. Purified libraries were measured with a Qubit 3.0 fluorometer, size-checked on a Bioanalyzer 2100, and measured again with the KAPA Library Quantification kit. Each immunoSEQ 96-well plate was sequenced on its own single-read 150-cycle Illumina NextSeq 550 flow cell. As for the authors' bioinformatics: Because the immunoSEQ output held only junctional sequences and lacked quality scores, the filtering could not match the filtering applied to full-length reads. Sequences were annotated with PyIR, a Python wrapper for IgBLAST v1.9, using IMGT germline references to assign V/J genes and CDR3. Reads with weak V/J assignments (E-value above 1e-6), missing CDR3, stop codons, out-of-frame junctions, or ambiguous translated residues were removed. A V3J clonotype was defined by an identical inferred V gene, J gene, and CDR3 amino acid sequence. To compute the percentage overlap between repertoires, the number of shared unique clonotypes was divided by the size of the smaller repertoire. Richness of each repertoire was evaluated using RTK rarefaction, the Chao1 estimator, and Recon v2.1 estimates of unobserved clonotypes. TCRdb holds this immuneACCESS table with in-frame rearrangements only. Some clones are missing; in checked studies, unresolved V genes explain under half, and the rest has no known cause. That table gives V, J and clone size, and the DNA gave D and trimming. In this sample the table shows over 400,000 clones, about 85% of which occur a single time. Roughly 13% of the sample is in the top ten clones.

The sequence links TRBV20-1 to TRBJ2-1, with TRBD2 as a weak D call on 6 bases. The TCR originated in a woman between 40 and 55 years old in good health. Some clones in this sample may be carry-over from other donors' samples. The sample was PBMCs. The CDR3 sequence is CSARGDWEQFF. The nucleotide sequence reads as follows: TGCAGTGCTAGAGGGGACTGGGAGCAGTTCTTC.